A single sample gave rise to the 21 T cell receptor beta chains below, sequenced in a study of CD8+CD57+ T cells in acquired aplastic anemia. Flow cytometry had shown expanded CD8+CD57+ cells in the patients chosen for sequencing. Genomic DNA constituted the template upon which TCR beta VDJ and CDR3 profiling was performed. TCRdb re-analysed the reads in MiXCR, keeping a single row per CDR3 protein. The table shows 100,000 to 150,000 distinct CDR3 sequences, with about 40% occurring only once. Sequencing input: sorted CD4+, CD8+, or CD8+CD57+ T cells (not recorded which) from PBMCs. The receptors derive from a human donor with aplastic anemia.

This clonotype was observed many times. The chain recombines TRBV5-1 with TRBJ2-2, with a weak D call TRBD2 (5 bases). The CDR3 contains 14 residues. Germline loops: CDR1 SGHRS, CDR2 YFSETQ. V lost 0 bases to trimming and J lost 8 bases, with 11 bases between them. CDR3 DNA: TGCGCCAGCAGCTTGGGGACGGGAAGAGGGGAGCTGTTTTTT. Its protein is CASSLGTGRGELFF.

The rearrangement joins TRBV20-1 to TRBJ2-5, with D possibly called TRBD1 or TRBD2 (5 bases each). The CDR3 consists of 17 residues. Germline CDR1 is DFQATT and CDR2 is SNEGSKA (reference sequence). V was trimmed by 3 bases and J by 1 base, leaving 21 bases between them. CDR3 coding DNA: TGCAGTGCTAGCGAGGGCCTGGGGGTTTATCCCCAAGAGACCCAGTACTTC. Protein: CSASEGLGVYPQETQYF.

This clonotype was counted once. This rearrangement joins TRBV10-1 to TRBJ1-2; no firm D call. CDR1 and CDR2 from the germline V gene are WNHNN and SYGVQD (reference sequence). Between the trimmed V and J ends, which lost 6 bases and 8 bases, there was a span of 13 bases. The length of the CDR3 is 12 residues. In DNA, the CDR3 is TGCGCCAGCAGCCGGAGGGCGAGGGGCTACACCTTC. Translating it yields CASSRRARGYTF.

To note about this clonotype: A clone one base away is much larger, so this may be a read error. V usage is TRBV3-1 and J usage is TRBJ2-7, with 7 nucleotides matching TRBD1. The V gene end was trimmed by 1 base and the J gene end by 3 bases; junction bases not matched to a gene: 9. CDR1 and CDR2 (germline): LGHDT, YNNKEL (reference sequence). CDR3 size: 16 residues. The CDR3 coding sequence is TGTGCCAGCAGCCAAGTTCCACGGGACAGAGACTACGAGCAGTACGTC. Translated, it gives CASSQVPRDRDYEQYV.

The table lists this clonotype with a few counts. A much larger clone lies one base from this, so it may be a read error. The chain has TRBV2 and TRBJ2-1; a possible D gene is TRBD1 (5 bases). The CDR3 has 16 amino acids. The V gene's germline CDR1 is SNHLY and CDR2 FYNNEI. In DNA form, the CDR3 reads TGTGCCAGCAGAGCGTTTTCAGGGCTTTCCTACAATGAGCGGTTCTTC. Protein product: CASRAFSGLSYNERFF.

This clonotype appeared a single time. V is TRBV19 and J is TRBJ2-7; D uncertain. Looked up from germline, CDR1 is LNHDA and CDR2 is SQIVND (reference sequence). V lost 3 bases, J lost 2 bases, and 11 bases lay in between. This CDR3 is 14 amino acids long. The CDR3 protein is CASSIRPGTYEQYF. Written as DNA, the CDR3 is TGTGCCAGTAGTATTAGGCCGGGTACCTACGAGCAGTACTTC.

J is TRBJ2-5 and V is TRBV5-1; unclear D gene. This CDR3 region has 14 residues. V dropped 4 bases and J dropped 5 bases, with 15 bases sitting between them. Per germline, CDR1 SGHRS and CDR2 YFSETQ. CDR3 region: CASSPPPRQETQYF. The DNA of the CDR3 is TGCGCCAGCAGCCCCCCCCCTCGCCAGGAGACCCAGTACTTC. The variable domain in full, completed from reference TRBV5-1 and TRBJ2-5, reads KAGVTQTPRYLIKTRGQQVTLSCSPISGHRSVSWYQQTPGQGLQFLFEYFSETQRNKGNFPGRFSGRQFSNSRSEMNVSTLELGDSALYLCASSPPPRQETQYFGPGTRLLVL.

This clonotype showed up many times. The CDR3 sequence is CASSRAIRLAEETQYF. The CDR3 coding sequence is TGTGCCAGCAGCAGAGCCATACGGCTAGCGGAAGAGACCCAGTACTTC. The V and J genes are TRBV11-2 and TRBJ2-5; 7 positions match TRBD2. The germline V gene has CDR1 SGHAT and CDR2 FQNNGV. The CDR3 has 16 residues. After removal of 5 bases from V and 3 bases from J, the junction contained 12 bases not matched to a gene.

The V and J genes are TRBV10-3 and TRBJ1-1; D gene uncertain. CDR1 ENHRY and CDR2 SYGVKD come from the germline V gene. The CDR3 consists of 12 residues. The germline V and J ends were trimmed by 3 bases and 3 bases, with 5 bases remaining between them. This chain's CDR3 is CAISDGYTEAFF. The CDR3 bases are TGTGCCATCAGTGACGGGTACACTGAAGCTTTCTTT.

This chain uses TRBV7-2 with TRBJ2-7; D may be TRBD1 (5 bases). Germline CDR1 reads SGHTA; CDR2 reads FQGNSA. The CDR3 loop spans 14 amino acids. The DNA for the CDR3 is TGTGCCAGCAGCCCCTCTAGGGGCCTATACGAGCGGTACGTC. As protein: CASSPSRGLYERYV.

This chain uses TRBV18 with TRBJ2-7, with 7 bases that match TRBD1. In germline, CDR1 is KGHSH, CDR2 LQKENI. After removal of 1 base from V and 7 bases from J, the junction contained 4 bases not matched to a gene. This CDR3 contains 13 residues. The CDR3 here is CASSPQGAGEQYF. As DNA, the CDR3 is TGTGCCAGCTCACCACAGGGGGCAGGGGAGCAGTACTTC.

This chain links TRBV19 with TRBJ2-7; 10 nucleotides align to TRBD1. From germline, CDR1 is LNHDA and CDR2 SQIVND (reference sequence). The J segment lost 7 bases and the V segment lost 5 bases, leaving 5 bases of the junction unmatched. The CDR3 length is 13 residues. CDR3 region: CASSGQGVGEQYF. The CDR3 DNA follows: TGTGCCAGTAGTGGACAGGGGGTGGGGGAGCAGTACTTC.

This clonotype was detected a few times. The rearrangement links TRBV24-1 to TRBJ2-7, with D unresolved. The length of the CDR3 is 11 residues. CDR1 KGHDR and CDR2 SFDVKD come from the germline V gene. This CDR3 is CAPPCSYEQYV. As DNA, the CDR3 is TGTGCACCTCCGTGCTCCTACGAGCAGTACGTC.

This clonotype was detected only a few times. A much larger clonotype is one base distant, so this may be a read error. The chain recombines TRBV7-8 with TRBJ2-1, with 11 nucleotides matching TRBD2. The CDR3 has 15 residues. In germline, CDR1 is SGHVS, CDR2 FQNEAQ. Here the CDR3 reads CVSSALAGARNEQFF. CDR3 nucleotides: TGTGTCAGCAGCGCACTAGCGGGGGCTCGTAATGAGCAGTTCTTC.

This clonotype has a count of ten or more. The chain employs TRBV20-1 and TRBJ1-1, with D unclear. Germline V gene lookup returns CDR1 DFQATT and CDR2 SNEGSKA (reference sequence). V shed 3 bases and J shed 1 base, with 6 bases lying between them. The CDR3 covers 12 residues. CDR3 sequence: CSASNRNTEAFF. The CDR3 nucleotides read TGCAGTGCTAGTAACAGGAACACTGAAGCTTTCTTT.

The chain combines TRBV25-1 with TRBJ2-5; 8 bases match TRBD2. V trimming: 1 base; J trimming: 7 bases; junction bases outside the gene matches: 8. This CDR3 spans 15 amino acids. Germline V CDR1 and CDR2: MGHDK, SYGVNS. CDR3 DNA sequence: TGTGCCAGCAGTGAATCGGGTAGCGGGGTAAGGACCCAGTACTTC. Protein product: CASSESGSGVRTQYF.

This chain connects TRBV5-1 to TRBJ2-3; 13 bases match TRBD2. This CDR3 is built from 17 residues. Losses at the gene ends were 2 bases for V and 2 bases for J; bases not matched to a gene: 5. The germline V gene has CDR1 SGHRS and CDR2 YFSETQ. CDR3 bases: TGCGCCAGCAGCTTAAGGACTAGCGGGGGCCTCACAGATACGCAGTATTTT. Protein sequence: CASSLRTSGGLTDTQYF. Combining the CDR3 with reference TRBV5-1 and TRBJ2-3 gives the whole variable domain KAGVTQTPRYLIKTRGQQVTLSCSPISGHRSVSWYQQTPGQGLQFLFEYFSETQRNKGNFPGRFSGRQFSNSRSEMNVSTLELGDSALYLCASSLRTSGGLTDTQYFGPGTRLTVL.

Remarks on this clonotype: At one end, the junction sequence differs from germline, possibly due to a read error. J is TRBJ1-6 and V is TRBV6-5; D remains ambiguous. The CDR3 consists of 14 residues. CDR1 and CDR2 from the germline V gene are MNHEY and SVGAGI. The chain's CDR3 is CASSSDGYNSLLHF. The CDR3 DNA sequence: TGTGCCAGCAGTTCGGACGGGTATAATTCACTCCTCCACTTT.

Ten or more counts support this clonotype. The rearrangement uses TRBV12-3 or TRBV12-4 and TRBJ2-5, with 9 positions matching TRBD2. CDR3 length equals 15 residues. Trimming took 6 bases from V and 4 from J; bases not matched to a gene: 9. For the CDR3, the DNA is TGTGCCAGCAGGTTTAGCGGGGGAGGGCGAGAGACCCAGTACTTC. Amino acid sequence: CASRFSGGGRETQYF.

This clonotype was observed once. V gene TRBV25-1 combines with J gene TRBJ2-3; perhaps D is TRBD1 or TRBD2 (5 bases each). V lost 2 bases, J lost 0 bases, and 12 bases lay in between. The CDR3 is 16 amino acids. CDR1 and CDR2 (germline): MGHDK, SYGVNS. CDR3 bases: TGTGCCAGCAGTGAACGAAAAGGGACGAGCACAGATACGCAGTATTTT. Its protein is CASSERKGTSTDTQYF.

This clonotype showed up many times. This chain uses TRBV5-1 with TRBJ2-2; TRBD1 is a possible D gene (5 bases). V was clipped by 0 bases and J by 1 base, with 7 bases between them. CDR1 SGHRS and CDR2 YFSETQ come from the germline V gene. The CDR3 consists of 15 residues. CDR3 loop: CASSLAQENTGELFF. The CDR3 nucleotides are TGCGCCAGCAGCTTGGCACAGGAGAACACCGGGGAGCTGTTTTTT.